The entry that follows covers one TCR beta chain sequence. Its antigen is not identified. TCRdb itself ran the 5' RACE reads through MiXCR, one entry per CDR3 protein. The sample lists about 210,000 distinct CDR3 sequences; approximately 3% were seen once. The ends were cut back, 3 bases at V and 2 bases at J, with 13 bases in the middle. In germline, CDR1 is MDHEN, CDR2 SYDVKM. The CDR3 runs to 15 residues. The sample comes from a study of T cells after yellow fever vaccination. Study results and caveats: Most primary-vaccination clones recurred post-booster (roughly 96% CD4, 88% CD8).

This clonotype was obtained from a man between 18 and 35 years old who received the YFV17D yellow fever vaccine. This specimen was CD4+ T cells sorted from PBMCs, taken 10 days after the yellow fever booster vaccination. This chain uses TRBV28 with TRBJ2-5; D possibly matches TRBD1 or TRBD2 (6 bases each). CDR3: CASSFRGQGQETQYF. The CDR3, as DNA: TGTGCCAGCAGTTTTCGGGGGCAGGGACAAGAGACCCAGTACTTC. Complete variable domain (other parts from reference TRBV28 and TRBJ2-5): DVKVTQSSRYLVKRTGEKVFLECVQDMDHENMFWYRQDPGLGLRLIYFSYDVKMKEKGDIPEGYSVSREKKERFSLILESASTNQTSMYLCASSFRGQGQETQYFGPGTRLLVL.